Shown below are 28 T cell receptor beta chains from a single sample sequenced in a study of OX40 agonist ivuxolimab in advanced cancers. Library prep was done by the immunoSEQ multiplex PCR assay. Imported from immuneACCESS, the table was reduced by TCRdb to in-frame sequences with V and J called. These copies leave out some clones; in studies compared against another copy, an unresolved V gene accounts for under half, and the cause of the remainder is not known. For this sample there are about 68,000 clones; roughly 88% appear just once. The top ten hold 1.5% to 2% of the sample. This sample comprised CD4+ or CD8+ T cells sorted from blood, obtained in a trial of the OX40 agonist ivuxolimab. The receptor source for this set is an adult with an advanced solid tumor such as melanoma, head and neck, liver or kidney cancer.

The chain recombines TRBV11-3 with TRBJ2-5; 9 nucleotides match TRBD2. This CDR3 spans 15 amino acids. Germline CDR1 SGHNT, CDR2 YENEEA. V lost 5 bases to trimming and J lost 4 bases; unmatched junction nucleotides: 8. The CDR3 sequence is CASSRHAGGGETQYF. The CDR3 DNA follows: TGTGCCAGCAGCCGACACGCGGGAGGGGGAGAGACCCAGTACTTC.

This clone appeared once. V usage is TRBV29-1 and J usage is TRBJ2-1; TRBD1 matches at 8 bases. This CDR3 is built from 13 residues. Trimming cost V 7 bases and J 9 bases; bases outside gene matches: 11. CDR1 and CDR2 from the germline V gene are SQVTM and ANQGSEA. CDR3 sequence reads: CSAGGTGGGEQFF. CDR3 nucleotide sequence: TGCAGCGCCGGGGGTACAGGGGGTGGTGAGCAGTTCTTC.

For the CDR3, the DNA is TGTGCCAGTACCCGAGATGGACTGAGGACCGGGGAGCTGTTTTTT. This encodes CASTRDGLRTGELFF. The chain recombines TRBV19 with TRBJ2-2; D perhaps matches TRBD2 (5 bases). The CDR3 sequence is 15 residues long. Germline V CDR1 and CDR2: LNHDA, SQIVND (reference sequence). V lost 7 bases and J 5 bases, leaving 17 bases between the germline ends. The full variable domain, rest sourced from reference TRBV19 and TRBJ2-2, is DGGITQSPKYLFRKEGQNVTLSCEQNLNHDAMYWYRQDPGQGLRLIYYSQIVNDFQKGDIAEGYSVSREKKESFPLTVTSAQKNPTAFYLCASTRDGLRTGELFFGEGSRLTVL.

The chain employs TRBV11-1 and TRBJ2-5; D uncertain. The CDR3 extends over 15 amino acids. V lost 2 bases and J lost 1, with 11 bases in between. Germline V lookup: CDR1 SGHAT, CDR2 FQDESV (reference sequence). CDR3 region: CASSLMKDRQETQYF. CDR3 bases: TGTGCCAGCAGCTTAATGAAGGACCGCCAAGAGACCCAGTACTTC.

In this sample, this clone turned up a few times. The same CDR3 is also encoded by other DNA sequences in this sample. The rearrangement links TRBV5-1 to TRBJ1-3, with D unresolved. CDR1 is SGHRS, CDR2 YFSETQ, per germline. This CDR3 spans 14 amino acids. V was pared by 0 bases and J by 3 bases, with 7 bases between. The CDR3 region is CASSLVGYGNTIYF. The CDR3, as DNA: TGCGCCAGCAGCTTGGTAGGGTATGGAAACACCATATATTTT.

This clone has only a few counts. V and J are TRBV9 and TRBJ2-7; no clear D. The germline V gene encodes CDR1 SGDLS and CDR2 YYNGEE. Trimming took off 3 bases at V and 0 bases at J, with 10 bases between the two ends. The CDR3 is 14 amino acids. The CDR3 region has the DNA TGTGCCAGCAGCGCCCGCTTGAGCTCCTACGAGCAGTACTTC. Translation gives CASSARLSSYEQYF.

The chain joins TRBV7-6 to TRBJ2-2; 11 bases map to TRBD2. Germline V gene data show CDR1 as SGHVS and CDR2 as FNYEAQ. This CDR3 comprises 18 residues. Trimming cost V 5 bases and J 0 bases; bases outside gene matches: 8. The CDR3 reads CASSPRLAGSSNTGELFF. CDR3 sequence (DNA): TGTGCCAGCAGCCCTCGACTAGCGGGATCCTCGAACACCGGGGAGCTGTTTTTT.

The chain couples TRBV25-1 to TRBJ2-7; the match to TRBD2 covers 11 bases. Germline lookup yields CDR1 MGHDK and CDR2 SYGVNS. The J segment lost 4 bases and the V segment lost 8 bases, leaving 19 bases of the junction unmatched. The CDR3 covers 18 residues. As DNA, the CDR3 is TGTGCCAGCTCCCTCAGGCCAGGGGGACTAGCGGCCTTTTACGAGCAGTACTTC. Amino acid sequence: CASSLRPGGLAAFYEQYF.

The rearrangement links TRBV19 to TRBJ2-1; 13 bases map to TRBD2. J was trimmed by 5 bases and V by 1 base; bases with no gene match: 8. CDR3 size: 18 residues. CDR1 LNHDA and CDR2 SQIVND come from the germline V gene (reference sequence). CDR3 sequence (DNA): TGTGCCAGTAGTATAGGAGGACTAGCGGGAGAGTGGGACAATGAGCAGTTCTTC. Protein product: CASSIGGLAGEWDNEQFF.

V gene TRBV7-2 combines with J gene TRBJ2-3; 12 bases are a match to TRBD2. Germline lookup yields CDR1 SGHTA and CDR2 FQGNSA. Trimming took 5 bases from V and 5 from J; bases not matched to a gene: 11. This CDR3 has 17 residues. The CDR3 sequence is CASSPSRLAGAGDTQYF. The CDR3 bases are TGTGCCAGCAGCCCATCCCGACTAGCGGGAGCGGGAGATACGCAGTATTTT.

The J gene is TRBJ1-4, the V gene TRBV4-3; D perhaps matches TRBD1 (6 bases). The germline V and J ends were trimmed by 0 bases and 8 bases, with 7 bases remaining between them. Looked up from germline, CDR1 is LGHNA and CDR2 is YSLEER. This CDR3 comprises 13 residues. CDR3 sequence (DNA): TGCGCCAGCAGCCAAGATCAGGGGGAAAAACTGTTTTTT. Translated: CASSQDQGEKLFF.

This chain connects TRBV28 to TRBJ2-7; either TRBD1 or TRBD2 may supply D (5 bases each). The CDR3 totals 13 residues. With 5 bases removed from V and 2 bases from J, the gap between germline ends came to 10 bases. Germline V gene lookup returns CDR1 MDHEN and CDR2 SYDVKM. CDR3 sequence: CASSPRGPYEQYF. The CDR3 DNA sequence: TGTGCCAGCAGTCCGAGGGGTCCCTACGAGCAGTACTTC.

The chain is built from TRBV6-6 and TRBJ2-7, with 8 bases aligning to TRBD1. The CDR3 totals 15 residues. In germline, CDR1 is MNHNY, CDR2 SVGAGI (reference sequence). V dropped 2 bases and J dropped 3; count of bases not matched to a gene: 6. CDR3 protein: CASSYPDRADYEQYF. CDR3 DNA: TGTGCCAGCAGTTACCCGGACAGGGCAGACTACGAGCAGTACTTC.

The chain employs TRBV28 and TRBJ2-7, with D possibly matching TRBD1 (5 bases). Germline lookup yields CDR1 MDHEN and CDR2 SYDVKM. The CDR3 is 13 amino acids. The V and J ends lost 10 bases and 6 bases respectively, with 19 bases between them. CDR3 loop: CATYSGQGVEQYF. The CDR3 nucleotides are TGTGCCACCTACTCTGGGCAGGGTGTCGAGCAGTACTTC.

The chain has TRBV6-5 and TRBJ2-7; 7 positions agree with TRBD1. J lost 2 bases, V lost 6 bases, and 7 bases had no gene match. The CDR3 runs 14 residues. In germline, CDR1 is MNHEY, CDR2 SVGAGI. CDR3 loop: CASSLGGWAYEQYF. CDR3 nucleotides: TGTGCCAGCAGCCTAGGGGGCTGGGCCTACGAGCAGTACTTC.

This clone came up a few times. The V and J genes are TRBV30 and TRBJ2-1; the D gene could be TRBD1 or TRBD2 (6 bases each). Per the germline V gene, CDR1 is GTSNPN and CDR2 is SVGIG (reference sequence). CDR3 length equals 13 residues. V was cut by 0 bases and J by 5 bases, with 8 bases left in between. The CDR3 loop is CAWSVGGNNEQFF. The CDR3 bases are TGTGCCTGGAGTGTAGGGGGGAACAATGAGCAGTTCTTC. Variable domain in full (rest from reference TRBV30 and TRBJ2-1): SQTIHQWPATLVQPVGSPLSLECTVEGTSNPNLYWYRQAAGRGLQLLFYSVGIGQISSEVPQNLSASRPQDRQFILSSKKLLLSDSGFYLCAWSVGGNNEQFFGPGTRLTVL.

CDR3 loop: CARSGDKLSSYNEQFF. In DNA form, the CDR3 reads TGTGCCAGAAGCGGAGACAAGTTAAGCTCCTACAATGAGCAGTTCTTC. The gene calls are TRBV5-3 and TRBJ2-1; no reliable D call. TRBV5-3 is flagged as an ORF with uncertain function. Trimming removed 4 bases at V and 0 bases at J, with 14 bases between. The CDR3 has 16 amino acids.

The chain has TRBV28 and TRBJ1-4; 7 nucleotides align to TRBD1. V was pared by 6 bases and J by 2 bases, with 6 bases of the junction left unmatched. This CDR3 is 15 amino acids long. CDR1 is MDHEN and CDR2 is SYDVKM in the germline V gene. CDR3 nucleotide sequence: TGTGCCAGCAGCCCGCCGACAGGGACTAATGAAAAACTGTTTTTT. Encoded protein: CASSPPTGTNEKLFF.

This clone showed up just a few times. The V and J genes are TRBV6-1 and TRBJ2-7, with 11 nucleotides matching TRBD1. J gave up 6 bases and V 8 bases, and 9 bases lay outside the gene matches. CDR1 and CDR2 from the germline V gene are MNHNS and SASEGT. The CDR3 runs to 14 residues. The DNA of the CDR3 is TGTGCCAGCGGACGGGACAGGGGGAGTCGCGAGCAGTACTTC. This encodes CASGRDRGSREQYF.

The genes are TRBV7-2 and TRBJ2-7, with a tentative D call TRBD2 (6 bases). The V gene lost 1 base and the J gene lost 2 bases, with 9 bases spanning the gap. The germline CDR1 and CDR2 sequences are SGHTA and FQGNSA. The CDR3 is made up of 14 amino acids. The CDR3 nucleotides read TGTGCCAGCAGCTTAGGGCGACTAGCCTACGAGCAGTACTTC. Translated: CASSLGRLAYEQYF. The full variable domain, completed using reference TRBV7-2 and TRBJ2-7, is GAGVSQSPSNKVTEKGKDVELRCDPISGHTALYWYRQSLGQGLEFLIYFQGNSAPDKSGLPSDRFSAERTGGSVSTLTIQRTQQEDSAVYLCASSLGRLAYEQYFGPGTRLTVT.

The V call is TRBV5-1, the J call TRBJ2-4; D ambiguous. The CDR3 has 12 residues. V lost 1 base and J 8 bases, leaving 7 bases between the germline ends. Germline CDR1 and CDR2: SGHRS and YFSETQ. The CDR3 sequence: CASSLSRDIQYF. CDR3 DNA: TGCGCCAGCAGCTTGTCAAGGGACATTCAGTACTTC.

The chain employs TRBV5-4 and TRBJ1-2; 8 nucleotides line up with TRBD1. In germline, CDR1 is SGHNT, CDR2 YYREEE (reference sequence). The junction had 6 bases not matched to a gene; V was cut back by 2 bases and J by 3 bases. This CDR3 contains 15 residues. CDR3 in DNA: TGTGCCAGCAGCTTCATGGCAGGGGGCGACTATGGCTACACCTTC. Its protein is CASSFMAGGDYGYTF.

The rearrangement links TRBV7-9 to TRBJ2-3; the D gene is possibly TRBD2 (5 bases). V dropped 5 bases and J dropped 2 bases, with 17 bases sitting between them. The CDR3 extends over 16 amino acids. Per germline, CDR1 SEHNR and CDR2 FQNEAQ (reference sequence). CDR3 bases: TGTGCCAGCAGCCAGTCAAGGGCGGGCAACACAGATACGCAGTATTTT. It is translated as CASSQSRAGNTDTQYF.

This chain connects TRBV27 to TRBJ1-2; 10 bases are a match to TRBD1. The V and J ends lost 5 bases and 4 bases, in that order; junction bases with no gene match: 13. The CDR3 is 17 amino acids. Germline CDR1 reads MNHEY; CDR2 reads SMNVEV (reference sequence). As DNA, the CDR3 is TGTGCCAGCAGTCCCGGGACAGGGGTTATATTACGCTATGGCTACACCTTC. It codes for CASSPGTGVILRYGYTF.

V is TRBV19 and J is TRBJ1-2; D perhaps matches TRBD1 (5 bases). Germline loops: CDR1 LNHDA, CDR2 SQIVND (reference sequence). This CDR3 contains 14 residues. Trimming removed 3 bases at V and 4 bases at J, with 12 bases between. CDR3 sequence reads: CASSIRTPGYGYTF. CDR3 sequence (DNA): TGTGCCAGTAGTATTAGGACACCCGGCTATGGCTACACCTTC.

This clone was found a few times. The chain is built from TRBV30 and TRBJ1-4, with D unresolved. This CDR3 is built from 11 residues. Germline V gives CDR1 GTSNPN, CDR2 SVGIG (reference sequence). V gave up 2 bases and J gave up 8 bases, with 6 bases separating them. The CDR3 protein is CAWSIREKLFF. The CDR3 bases are TGTGCCTGGAGTATTAGGGAAAAACTGTTTTTT.

This clone was picked up one time. The V and J genes are TRBV28 and TRBJ1-3; D is uncertain. There are 14 residues in the CDR3. Germline assignment: CDR1 MDHEN and CDR2 SYDVKM. Trimming removed 8 bases from V and 0 bases from J, with 11 bases in between. DNA for the CDR3: TGTGCCAGCCTCCTTCGGGGCTCTGGAAACACCATATATTTT. This codes for CASLLRGSGNTIYF.

This clone has just one count. This chain connects TRBV19 to TRBJ2-6, with 7 bases that match TRBD1. CDR1 and CDR2 (germline): LNHDA, SQIVND (reference sequence). The CDR3 has 16 residues. V shed 6 bases, J shed 2 bases, and the junction held 7 bases outside the gene matches. In DNA, the CDR3 is TGTGCCAGTAGGACAGGGTGGGCCACTGGGGCCAACGTCCTGACTTTC. Translation: CASRTGWATGANVLTF.